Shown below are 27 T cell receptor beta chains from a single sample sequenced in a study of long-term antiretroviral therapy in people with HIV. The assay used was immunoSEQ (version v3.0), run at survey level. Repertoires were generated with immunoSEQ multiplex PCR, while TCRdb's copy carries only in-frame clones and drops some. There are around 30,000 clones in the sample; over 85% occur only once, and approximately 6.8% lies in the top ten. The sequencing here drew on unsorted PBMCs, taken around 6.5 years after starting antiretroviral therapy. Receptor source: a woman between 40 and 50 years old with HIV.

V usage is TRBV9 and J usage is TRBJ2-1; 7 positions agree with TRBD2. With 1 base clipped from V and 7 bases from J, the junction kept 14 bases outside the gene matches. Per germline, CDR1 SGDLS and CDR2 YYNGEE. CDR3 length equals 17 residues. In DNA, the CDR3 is TGTGCCAGCAGCGTAACCCTTTTGGCGGGGGTGTCTAATGAGCAGTTCTTC. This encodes CASSVTLLAGVSNEQFF.

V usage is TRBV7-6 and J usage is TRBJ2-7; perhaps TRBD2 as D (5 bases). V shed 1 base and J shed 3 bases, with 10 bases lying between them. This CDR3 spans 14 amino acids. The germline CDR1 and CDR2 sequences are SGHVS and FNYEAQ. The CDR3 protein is CASSLGLASYEQYF. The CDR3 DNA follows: TGTGCCAGCAGCTTAGGGCTAGCTAGCTACGAGCAGTACTTC.

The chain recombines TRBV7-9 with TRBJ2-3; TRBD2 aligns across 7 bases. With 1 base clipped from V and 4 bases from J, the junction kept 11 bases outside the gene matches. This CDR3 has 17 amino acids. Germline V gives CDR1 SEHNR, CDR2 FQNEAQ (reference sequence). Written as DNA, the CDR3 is TGTGCCAGCAGCTTAGGGAGCGGTCCCGGGAGGTCAGATACGCAGTATTTT. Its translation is CASSLGSGPGRSDTQYF.

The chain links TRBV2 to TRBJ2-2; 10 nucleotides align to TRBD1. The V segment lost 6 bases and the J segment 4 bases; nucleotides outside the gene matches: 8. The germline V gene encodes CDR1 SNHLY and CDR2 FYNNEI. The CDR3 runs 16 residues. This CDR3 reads CASRGTGEDGTGELFF. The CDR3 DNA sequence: TGTGCCAGCAGAGGGACAGGGGAGGACGGCACCGGGGAGCTGTTTTTT.

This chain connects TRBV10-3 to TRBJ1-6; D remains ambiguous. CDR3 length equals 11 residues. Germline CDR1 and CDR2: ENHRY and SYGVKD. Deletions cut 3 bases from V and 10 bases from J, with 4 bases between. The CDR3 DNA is TGTGCCATCAGTGACGACTCACCCCTCCACTTT. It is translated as CAISDDSPLHF.

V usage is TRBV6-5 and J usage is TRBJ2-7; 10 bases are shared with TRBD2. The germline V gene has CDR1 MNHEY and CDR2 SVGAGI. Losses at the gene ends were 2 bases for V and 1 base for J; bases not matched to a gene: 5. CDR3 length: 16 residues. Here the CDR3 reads CASSYGAGGRSYEQYF. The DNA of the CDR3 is TGTGCCAGCAGTTACGGAGCGGGGGGGCGGTCCTACGAGCAGTACTTC.

In DNA form, the CDR3 reads TGCAGCGTTGCCAGGGACCTGAACACTGAAGCTTTCTTT. It codes for CSVARDLNTEAFF. This chain links TRBV29-1 with TRBJ1-1; the D gene is possibly TRBD1 (5 bases). The CDR3 extends over 13 amino acids. Germline CDR1 is SQVTM and CDR2 is ANQGSEA. V was shortened by 4 bases and J by 0 bases, with 9 bases between the two germline ends.

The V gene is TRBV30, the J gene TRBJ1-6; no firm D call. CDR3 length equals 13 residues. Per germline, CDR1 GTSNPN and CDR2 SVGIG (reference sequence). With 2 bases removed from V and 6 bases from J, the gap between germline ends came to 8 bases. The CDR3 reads CAWSSLGNSPLHF. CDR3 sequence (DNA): TGTGCCTGGAGTAGTTTGGGTAATTCACCCCTCCACTTT.

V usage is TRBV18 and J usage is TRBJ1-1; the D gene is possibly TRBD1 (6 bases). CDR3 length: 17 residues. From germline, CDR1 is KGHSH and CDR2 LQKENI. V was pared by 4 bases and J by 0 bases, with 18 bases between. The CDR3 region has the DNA TGTGCCAGCTCACTTTTTGTAGGAGGGGGTATGAACACTGAAGCTTTCTTT. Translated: CASSLFVGGGMNTEAFF.

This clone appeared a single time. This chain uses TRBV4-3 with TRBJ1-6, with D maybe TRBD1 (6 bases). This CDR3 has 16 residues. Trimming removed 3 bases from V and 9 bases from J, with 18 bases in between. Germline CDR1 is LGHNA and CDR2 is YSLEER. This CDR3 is CASSHTLQGQGSPLHF. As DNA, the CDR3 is TGCGCCAGCAGCCATACTTTACAGGGCCAGGGTTCACCCCTCCACTTT.

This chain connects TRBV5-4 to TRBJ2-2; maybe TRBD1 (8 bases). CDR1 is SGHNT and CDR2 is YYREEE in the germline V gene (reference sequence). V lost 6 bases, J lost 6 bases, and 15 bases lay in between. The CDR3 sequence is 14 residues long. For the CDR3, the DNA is TGTGCCAGCAACGACAGGGGAGGGCCCGGGGAGCTGTTTTTT. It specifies CASNDRGGPGELFF.

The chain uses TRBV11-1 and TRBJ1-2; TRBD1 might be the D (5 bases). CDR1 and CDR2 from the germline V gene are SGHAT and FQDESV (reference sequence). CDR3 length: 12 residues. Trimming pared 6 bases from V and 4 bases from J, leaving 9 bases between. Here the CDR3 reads CASSSGFYGYTF. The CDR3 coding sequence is TGTGCCAGCAGTTCAGGGTTCTATGGCTACACCTTC.

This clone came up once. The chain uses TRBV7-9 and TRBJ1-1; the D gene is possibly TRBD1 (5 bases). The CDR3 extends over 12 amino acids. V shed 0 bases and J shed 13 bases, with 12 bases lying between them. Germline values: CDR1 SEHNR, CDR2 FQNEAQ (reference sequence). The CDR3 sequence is CASSLAMGQVFF. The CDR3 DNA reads TGTGCCAGCAGCTTAGCGATGGGGCAGGTTTTCTTT.

The CDR3 nucleotides read TGTGCCAGCAGCTTGGTACAGGGATCCTACGAGCAGTACTTC. Protein product: CASSLVQGSYEQYF. V is TRBV5-6 and J is TRBJ2-7; D possibly corresponds to TRBD1 (6 bases). The V and J ends lost 0 bases and 1 base respectively, with 8 bases between them. Germline assignment: CDR1 SGHDT and CDR2 YYEEEE. This CDR3 comprises 14 residues.

This chain's CDR3 is CASSVGAGTLNYGYTF. DNA of the CDR3: TGTGCCAGCAGCGTAGGGGCAGGGACTTTAAACTATGGCTACACCTTC. The chain links TRBV9 to TRBJ1-2; D might be TRBD1 (5 bases). Germline values: CDR1 SGDLS, CDR2 YYNGEE. The ends were cut back, 0 bases at V and 2 bases at J, with 14 bases in the middle. This CDR3 comprises 16 residues.

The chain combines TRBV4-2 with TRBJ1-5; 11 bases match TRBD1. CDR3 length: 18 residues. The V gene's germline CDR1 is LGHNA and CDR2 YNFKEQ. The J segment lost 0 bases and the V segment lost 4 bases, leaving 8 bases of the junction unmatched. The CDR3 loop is CASSLGQGAPNSNQPQHF. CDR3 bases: TGTGCCAGCAGCCTAGGACAGGGGGCTCCCAATAGCAATCAGCCCCAGCATTTT.

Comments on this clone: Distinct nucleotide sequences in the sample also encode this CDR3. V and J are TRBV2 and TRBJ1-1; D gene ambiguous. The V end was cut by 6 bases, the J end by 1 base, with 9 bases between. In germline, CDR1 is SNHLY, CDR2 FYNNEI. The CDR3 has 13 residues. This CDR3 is CASRGSQNTEAFF. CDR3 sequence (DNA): TGTGCCAGCAGAGGGAGCCAGAACACTGAAGCTTTCTTT.

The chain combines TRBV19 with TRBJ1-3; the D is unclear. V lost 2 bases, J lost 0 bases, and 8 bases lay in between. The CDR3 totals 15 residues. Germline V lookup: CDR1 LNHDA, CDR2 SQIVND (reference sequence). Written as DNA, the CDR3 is TGTGCCAGTAGTATATTCGGGGACTCTGGAAACACCATATATTTT. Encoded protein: CASSIFGDSGNTIYF. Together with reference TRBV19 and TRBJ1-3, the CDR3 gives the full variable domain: DGGITQSPKYLFRKEGQNVTLSCEQNLNHDAMYWYRQDPGQGLRLIYYSQIVNDFQKGDIAEGYSVSREKKESFPLTVTSAQKNPTAFYLCASSIFGDSGNTIYFGEGSWLTVV.

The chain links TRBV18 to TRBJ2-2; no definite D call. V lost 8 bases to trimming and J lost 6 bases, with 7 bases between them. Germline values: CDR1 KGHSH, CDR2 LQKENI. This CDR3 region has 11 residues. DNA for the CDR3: TGTGCCAGCGCTGGGGCCGGGGAGCTGTTTTTT. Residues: CASAGAGELFF.

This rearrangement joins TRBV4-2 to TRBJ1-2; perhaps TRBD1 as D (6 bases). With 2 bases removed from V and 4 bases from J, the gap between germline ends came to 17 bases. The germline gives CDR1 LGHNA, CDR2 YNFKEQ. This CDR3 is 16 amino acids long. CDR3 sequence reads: CASSQSRQVLFYGYTF. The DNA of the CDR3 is TGTGCCAGCAGCCAATCTCGACAGGTGCTGTTCTATGGCTACACCTTC.

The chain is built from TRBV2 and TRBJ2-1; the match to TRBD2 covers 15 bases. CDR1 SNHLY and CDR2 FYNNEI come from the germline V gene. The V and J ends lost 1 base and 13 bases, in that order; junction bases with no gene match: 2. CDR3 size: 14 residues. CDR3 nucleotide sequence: TGTGCCAGCAGTGAAGGGACTAGCGGGGGGGGCCAGTTCTTC. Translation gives CASSEGTSGGGQFF.

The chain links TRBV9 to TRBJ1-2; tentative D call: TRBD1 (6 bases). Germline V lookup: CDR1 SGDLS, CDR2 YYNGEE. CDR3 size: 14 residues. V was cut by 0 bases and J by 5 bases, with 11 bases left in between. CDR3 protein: CASSVGDTSYGYTF. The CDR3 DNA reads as TGTGCCAGCAGCGTAGGGGACACTTCGTATGGCTACACCTTC. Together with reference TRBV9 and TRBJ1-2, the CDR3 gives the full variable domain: DSGVTQTPKHLITATGQRVTLRCSPRSGDLSVYWYQQSLDQGLQFLIQYYNGEERAKGNILERFSAQQFPDLHSELNLSSLELGDSALYFCASSVGDTSYGYTFGSGTRLTVV.

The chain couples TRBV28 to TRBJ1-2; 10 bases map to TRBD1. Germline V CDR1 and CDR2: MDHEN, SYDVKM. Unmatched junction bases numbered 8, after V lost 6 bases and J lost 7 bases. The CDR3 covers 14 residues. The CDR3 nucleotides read TGTGCCAGCAGCTCCGCGGGGACAGGGGTTGGCTACACCTTC. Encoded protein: CASSSAGTGVGYTF.

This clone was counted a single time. CDR3 nucleotides: TGTGCCAGCAGTGCTGCGCGGACAGGTGAGCAGTTCTTC. Protein: CASSAARTGEQFF. The genes are TRBV6-1 and TRBJ2-1, with 7 bases that match TRBD1. Germline CDR1 is MNHNS and CDR2 is SASEGT. The CDR3 is made up of 13 amino acids. With 4 bases clipped from V and 9 bases from J, the junction kept 6 bases outside the gene matches.

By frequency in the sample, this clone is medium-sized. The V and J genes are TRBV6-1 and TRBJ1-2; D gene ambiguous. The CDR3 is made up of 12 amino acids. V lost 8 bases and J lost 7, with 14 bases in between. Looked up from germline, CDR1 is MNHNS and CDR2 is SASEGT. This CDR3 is CASATGWSGYTF. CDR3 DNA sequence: TGTGCCAGCGCCACGGGTTGGTCTGGCTACACCTTC.

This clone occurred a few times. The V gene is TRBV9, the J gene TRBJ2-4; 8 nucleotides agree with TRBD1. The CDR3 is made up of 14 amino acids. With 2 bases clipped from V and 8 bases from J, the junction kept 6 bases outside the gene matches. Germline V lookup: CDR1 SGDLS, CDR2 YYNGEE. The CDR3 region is CASSVRGHGDIQYF. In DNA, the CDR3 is TGTGCCAGCAGCGTCAGGGGGCACGGGGACATTCAGTACTTC.

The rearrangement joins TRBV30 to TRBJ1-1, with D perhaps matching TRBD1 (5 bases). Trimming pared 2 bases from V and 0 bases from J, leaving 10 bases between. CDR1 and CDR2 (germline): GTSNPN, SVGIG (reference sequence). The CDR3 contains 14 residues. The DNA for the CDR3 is TGTGCCTGGAGTACCGGGACCGTGAACACTGAAGCTTTCTTT. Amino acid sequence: CAWSTGTVNTEAFF.